The clone carrying this T cell receptor beta chain has a handful of counts. What it binds is unknown. Unique molecular identifiers tagged individual cDNA molecules. From the 5' RACE reads, TCRdb called clonotypes with MiXCR, one entry per CDR3 protein. The data show under 50,000 distinct CDR3 sequences, about 4.1% seen once. The sample comes from a study of early T cells in non-severe SARS-CoV-2 infection. Study-level information: It was bulk RNA from unsorted whole blood that was sequenced, and the chains were unpaired.

Study-wide results and caveats: The VDJdb matching leaned toward anti-spike CD8 responses and overlooked private and CD4 specificities.

V shed 6 bases and J 6 bases; nucleotides not matched to a gene: 5. The V gene's germline CDR1 is SGHTA and CDR2 FQGNSA. The CDR3 length is 15 residues. This TCR derives from an adult who was a healthcare worker with PCR-confirmed SARS-CoV-2 infection or an uninfected control (not recorded which). Sequencing was performed on whole blood. The V and J genes are TRBV7-2 and TRBJ2-1; TRBD2 matches 13 bases. In DNA form, the CDR3 reads TGTGCCAGCAGGAGACTAGCGGGGGGCGTCAATGAGCAGTTCTTC. Translated: CASRRLAGGVNEQFF.